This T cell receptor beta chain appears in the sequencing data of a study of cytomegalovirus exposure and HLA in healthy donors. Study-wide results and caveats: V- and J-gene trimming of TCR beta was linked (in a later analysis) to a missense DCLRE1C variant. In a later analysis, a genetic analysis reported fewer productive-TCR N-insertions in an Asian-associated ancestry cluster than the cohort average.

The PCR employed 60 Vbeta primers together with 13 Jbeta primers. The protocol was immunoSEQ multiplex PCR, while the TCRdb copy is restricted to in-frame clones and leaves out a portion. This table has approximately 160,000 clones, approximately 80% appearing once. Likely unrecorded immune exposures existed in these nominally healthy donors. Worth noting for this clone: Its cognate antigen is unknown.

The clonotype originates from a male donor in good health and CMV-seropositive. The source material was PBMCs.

As DNA, the CDR3 is TGTGCCAGCAGCCAAGCCGTTGGGCAGACGGGCAATCAGCCCCAGCATTTT. Translation gives CASSQAVGQTGNQPQHF. V gene TRBV4-2 combines with J gene TRBJ1-5; no definite D call. V gave up 1 base and J gave up 2 bases, with 15 bases separating them. The germline V gene encodes CDR1 LGHNA and CDR2 YNFKEQ. The CDR3 has 17 residues.